Shown below are 8 T cell receptor beta chains from a single sample sequenced in a study of OX40 agonist ivuxolimab in advanced cancers. The library relied on the immunoSEQ multiplex PCR assay. TCRdb's version of the immuneACCESS table is confined to in-frame rearrangements and falls short of the full clone set. An unresolved V gene accounts for under half of the shortfall where checked; the remainder is of unknown origin. The table for this sample lists nearly 80,000 clones; approximately 84% of them were counted only once. The ten most abundant clones make up approximately 25% of the sample. The specimen was CD4+ or CD8+ T cells sorted from blood, collected in a trial of the OX40 agonist ivuxolimab. These receptors were collected from an adult with an advanced solid tumor such as melanoma, head and neck, liver or kidney cancer.

This rearrangement joins TRBV6-5 to TRBJ1-5, with D uncertain. This CDR3 has 11 amino acids. V dropped 2 bases and J dropped 6 bases, with 2 bases sitting between them. CDR1 and CDR2 from the germline V gene are MNHEY and SVGAGI. The CDR3 DNA is TGTGCCAGCAGTTACAGTCAGCCCCAGCATTTT. It specifies CASSYSQPQHF.

The chain uses TRBV4-1 and TRBJ2-3; 11 bases are shared with TRBD2. The germline CDR1 and CDR2 sequences are MGHRA and YSYEKL. V shed 4 bases, J shed 5 bases, and the junction held 17 bases outside the gene matches. The CDR3 covers 19 residues. The CDR3 region has the DNA TGCGCCAGCAGCCCCAGGGGCCCCTGGCTAGCGGGGGGCGTAGATACGCAGTATTTT. Protein product: CASSPRGPWLAGGVDTQYF.

The rearrangement links TRBV7-9 to TRBJ1-2; D ambiguous. CDR1 and CDR2 from the germline V gene are SEHNR and FQNEAQ (reference sequence). The V end lost 0 bases, the J end lost 0 bases, and 11 bases lay between the germline ends. This CDR3 spans 16 amino acids. The CDR3 is CASSLAGSGSNYGYTF. The CDR3 DNA follows: TGTGCCAGCAGCTTAGCCGGGAGCGGGTCTAACTATGGCTACACCTTC. The full variable domain, its missing parts supplied by reference TRBV7-9 and TRBJ1-2, is DTGVSQNPRHKITKRGQNVTFRCDPISEHNRLYWYRQTLGQGPEFLTYFQNEAQLEKSRLLSDRFSAERPKGSFSTLEIQRTEQGDSAMYLCASSLAGSGSNYGYTFGSGTRLTVV.

The V call is TRBV19, the J call TRBJ2-5, with TRBD2 matching over 11 bases. There are 16 residues in the CDR3. V lost 6 bases, J lost 5 bases, and 11 bases stayed unmatched. From germline, CDR1 is LNHDA and CDR2 SQIVND (reference sequence). The chain's CDR3 is CASSPPGLAGGETQYF. CDR3 sequence (DNA): TGTGCCAGTAGCCCTCCTGGGCTAGCGGGAGGTGAGACCCAGTACTTC.

This clone was counted between two and nine times. The chain joins TRBV2 to TRBJ1-5; possibly TRBD1 for D (6 bases). This CDR3 is built from 13 residues. Germline CDR1 and CDR2: SNHLY and FYNNEI. Trimming pared 3 bases from V and 7 bases from J, leaving 10 bases between. CDR3 amino acids: CASSDRGIQPQHF. The CDR3 coding sequence is TGTGCCAGCAGTGACAGGGGAATACAGCCCCAGCATTTT. Full variable domain (outside the CDR3, taken from reference TRBV2 and TRBJ1-5): EPEVTQTPSHQVTQMGQEVILRCVPISNHLYFYWYRQILGQKVEFLVSFYNNEISEKSEIFDDQFSVERPDGSNFTLKIRSTKLEDSAMYFCASSDRGIQPQHFGDGTRLSIL.

The rearrangement uses TRBV19 and TRBJ2-3; 9 bases map to TRBD2. Germline V gene sequence: CDR1 LNHDA, CDR2 SQIVND (reference sequence). The junction had 4 bases not matched to a gene; V was cut back by 3 bases and J by 3 bases. The CDR3 is made up of 15 amino acids. CDR3 residues: CASSISAGGTDTQYF. The DNA for the CDR3 is TGTGCCAGTAGTATCTCGGCGGGGGGGACAGATACGCAGTATTTT.

This clone was seen once. The chain recombines TRBV28 with TRBJ2-2; 9 bases line up with TRBD2. The germline V gene encodes CDR1 MDHEN and CDR2 SYDVKM. Losses at the gene ends were 2 bases for V and 5 bases for J; bases not matched to a gene: 3. The CDR3 runs to 15 residues. The CDR3 DNA reads as TGTGCCAGCAGTTTAGCGGGGGGGCGGACCGGGGAGCTGTTTTTT. It yields the protein CASSLAGGRTGELFF.

The V call is TRBV5-1, the J call TRBJ1-2; tentative D call: TRBD1 (5 bases). This CDR3 is 13 amino acids long. With 1 base removed from V and 3 bases from J, the gap between germline ends came to 7 bases. Looked up from germline, CDR1 is SGHRS and CDR2 is YFSETQ. The DNA for the CDR3 is TGCGCCAGCAGCTTGTGGGGGGACTATGGCTACACCTTC. Its translation: CASSLWGDYGYTF.